This T cell receptor beta chain was profiled in a study of T cells in Graves' hyperthyroidism and ophthalmopathy (dated by TCRdb to between 2019 and 2020). In the study overall: To identify TCR V-J signatures that set the groups apart, the researchers used a discovery cohort of 95 to 100 patients, made up of 40 to 45 with Graves' ophthalmopathy and about 60 with stable Graves' hyperthyroidism. The paper reports TCR Vbeta CDR3 sequencing of some 140 peripheral blood samples: 43 ophthalmopathy, under 85 hyperthyroidism and 17 progressor patients. After sampling, hyperthyroidism patients received methimazole starting at 30 mg daily, and ophthalmopathy patients received high-dose intravenous methylprednisolone. For training and testing, the 100 or so patients in the discovery cohort were randomly divided in a 7:3 ratio. Thyroid tissue and blood T-cell repertoires from six or seven Graves' hyperthyroidism patients were also compared in the study. Whether ophthalmopathy could be predicted prospectively was tested in an independent validation cohort made up of 18 to 20 hyperthyroidism patients plus 17 patients who later progressed to ophthalmopathy.

The research as a whole found: A 13 V-J signature model separated ophthalmopathy from stable hyperthyroidism, with around 88% sensitivity and about 81% specificity in cross-validation and 80%/75% in testing. In validation, the model predicted progression to ophthalmopathy a median of 6.5 months before onset, with approximately 71% sensitivity and roughly 77% specificity. No statistical method was used to set the sample size in advance, and investigators knew the group allocation. Most expanded thyroid clonotypes (frequency above 0.001) were also detected in blood, a finding suggesting that blood repertoires may reflect thyroid immune responses.

A patient counted as having stable Graves' hyperthyroidism if no progression to ophthalmopathy occurred over 18 months of follow-up. Hyperthyroidism patients were newly diagnosed, with disease duration under 2 months, and aged 18 to 65 years. Any patient with an uncontrolled infection, another autoimmune disease, pregnancy or lactation was excluded. Diagnoses were established on the basis of clinical symptoms, serum thyroxine and TRAb, thyroid ultrasound, and orbital computed tomography. Total RNA was extracted using Trizol reagent, and RNA quality was assessed on an Agilent 2100 Bioanalyzer. Amplification of TCR beta CDR3 regions was carried out from RNA transcripts. The first round of RT-PCR for the TCR CDR3 was performed with the HTBI primer set and the Qiagen OneStep RT-PCR kit. A second multiplex PCR round built the libraries, followed by size selection and purification. Sequencing of the libraries was done on an Illumina HiSeq2000 using paired-end 100 bp reads. From the authors' description of their analysis: SOAPnuke was used to process the raw data, throwing out any read that contained adapters or uncalled bases, had a mean Phred below 15, or lacked an exact constant-primer or identifier match. High-quality paired reads were merged using COPE v1.2.5, and each unique nucleotide sequence was defined as a clonotype. Clonotypes were aligned to IMGT TRBV, TRBD and TRBJ reference segments using MiTCR v1.1. The analysis was restricted to V-J combinations with a frequency above 0.0001, which together covered over 99% of the repertoires. The TCS score was defined as F50 (clonal expansion) divided by E x V (chaos), with BLOSUM62-based TCRdist calculated between CDR3 peptides within each V-J. Welch's t-statistics and random forest reduced some 510 V-J features to 13, which were used in a naive Bayes classifier (R e1071). The Morisita-Horn index was used to measure how similar the thyroid and blood repertoires were. TCRdb applied fastp at Q25 and MiXCR to the public reads, then kept only in-frame beta chains. Rows with a matching CDR3 protein are joined into one entry that keeps the most common DNA and genes. The authors' filters were not applied to this entry. The sample table records fewer than 750,000 distinct CDR3 sequences; 35% to 55% of these occur just once. Approximately 8.4% of the sample goes to the ten largest clones.

This clonotype came up many times. The antigen it binds to is not known. Per-base quality was not reported, and no clone a single base away is much larger than it. CDR1 LNHDA and CDR2 SQIVND are derived from the germline V gene (reference sequence). V is shortened by 3 bases, J by 6 bases, and the region joining them spans 18 bases. The CDR3 sequence holds 17 residues, the cysteine and phenylalanine included. Only CDR3 DNA is held: 51 bases, read in frame from base 1. This sequence originates from a young woman with Graves' hyperthyroidism. Sequenced sample: peripheral blood or thyroid tissue (not recorded which). The rearranged segments are TRBV19 and TRBJ1-6, and the D gene may be TRBD1, 5 bases matching. The nucleotides are TGTGCCAGTAGTATTACACCGGCGGGACGGATTAATTCACCCCTCCACTTT. This yields the protein CASSITPAGRINSPLHF.